Sequencing of this T cell receptor (beta chain) was carried out in a study of blood T cell repertoires in COVID-19. Study-wide background: Sites in the United States, Italy and Spain provided acute and convalescent COVID-19 samples. T cells, B-cell-depleted T cells, or PBMCs supplied cDNA or gDNA.

Per germline, CDR1 MNHEY and CDR2 SMNVEV (reference sequence). The CDR3 is 14 amino acids. Trimming removed 0 bases at V and 8 bases at J, with 13 bases between. In the original processing: Amplification of reference gene primers provided the estimated nucleated cell counts. The method was immunoSEQ multiplex PCR; TCRdb's version includes in-frame clones alone and lacks a portion of them. The V and J calls and clone size were taken over from that table, and D and trimming were inferred from the DNA. The sample gives about 190,000 clones, roughly 86% of which show up once; 2.5% to 3% is in the top ten.

The chain joins TRBV27 to TRBJ1-1; D uncertain. Sequencing was done on a sample of peripheral blood. The TCR sequence derives from a woman aged 25 to 39 with active or convalescent COVID-19. This CDR3 reads CASSLSKQRVEAFF. The CDR3 DNA reads TGTGCCAGCAGTTTATCGAAGCAGAGGGTCGAAGCTTTCTTT.